The following is a T cell receptor beta chain sequence with its context. What it binds is unknown. The data originate from a study of T cell responses to AZD1222 COVID-19 vaccine. General observations from the study: Spike-wide coverage was observed for vaccine-associated CD4 TCRs, with dominant responses at 160-218 and 743-854.

CDR3 size: 9 residues. V was cut by 6 bases and J by 11 bases, with 7 bases left in between. Germline loops: CDR1 SEHNR, CDR2 FQNEAQ (reference sequence). Generated by immunoSEQ multiplex PCR, the TCRdb table keeps only in-frame clones and is missing some. The sample comprises approximately 91,000 clones, approximately 90% of which are singletons, and 25% to 30% rests with the top ten. This clonotype was sampled from an adult who received the AZD1222 COVID-19 vaccine. The V and J genes are TRBV7-9 and TRBJ1-1; D is undetermined. Specimen: peripheral blood, collected 28 days after the second AZD1222 dose. The chain's CDR3 is CASSSVAFF. In nucleotides, the CDR3 is TGTGCCAGCAGTTCCGTGGCTTTCTTT. The entire variable domain, with the rest obtained from reference TRBV7-9 and TRBJ1-1, is as follows: DTGVSQNPRHKITKRGQNVTFRCDPISEHNRLYWYRQTLGQGPEFLTYFQNEAQLEKSRLLSDRFSAERPKGSFSTLEIQRTEQGDSAMYLCASSSVAFFGQGTRLTVV.